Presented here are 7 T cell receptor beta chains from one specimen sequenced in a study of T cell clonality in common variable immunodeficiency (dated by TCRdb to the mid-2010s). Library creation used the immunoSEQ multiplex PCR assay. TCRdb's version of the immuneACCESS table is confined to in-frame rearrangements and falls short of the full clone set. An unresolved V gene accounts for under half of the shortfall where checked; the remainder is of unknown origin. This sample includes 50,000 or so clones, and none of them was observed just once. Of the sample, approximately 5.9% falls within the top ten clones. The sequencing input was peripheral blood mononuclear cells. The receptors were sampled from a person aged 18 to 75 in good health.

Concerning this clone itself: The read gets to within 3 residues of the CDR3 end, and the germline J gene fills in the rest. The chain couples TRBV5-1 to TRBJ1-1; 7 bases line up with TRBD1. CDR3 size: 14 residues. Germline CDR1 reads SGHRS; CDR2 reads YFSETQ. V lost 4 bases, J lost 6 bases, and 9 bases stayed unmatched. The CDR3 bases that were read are TGCGCCAGCAGCACTGGGTCCGGGACAGCTGAA. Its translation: CASSTGSGTAE. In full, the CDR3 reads CASSTGSGTAEAFF.

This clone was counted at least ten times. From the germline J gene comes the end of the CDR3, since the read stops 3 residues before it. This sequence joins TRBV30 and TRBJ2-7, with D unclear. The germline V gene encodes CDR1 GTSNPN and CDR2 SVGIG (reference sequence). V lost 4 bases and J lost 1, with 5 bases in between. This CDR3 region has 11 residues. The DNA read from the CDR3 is TGTGCCTGGACCTTTTCCTACGAG. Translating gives CAWTFSYE. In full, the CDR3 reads CAWTFSYEQYF.

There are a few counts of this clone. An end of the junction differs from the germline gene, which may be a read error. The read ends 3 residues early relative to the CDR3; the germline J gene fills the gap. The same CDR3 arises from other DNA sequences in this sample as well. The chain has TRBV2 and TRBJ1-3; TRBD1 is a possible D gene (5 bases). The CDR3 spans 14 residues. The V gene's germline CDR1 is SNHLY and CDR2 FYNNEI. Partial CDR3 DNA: TGTGCCAGCAGTCCCCGACAGATGGGAAACACA. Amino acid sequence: CASSPRQMGNT. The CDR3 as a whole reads CASSPRQMGNTIYF.

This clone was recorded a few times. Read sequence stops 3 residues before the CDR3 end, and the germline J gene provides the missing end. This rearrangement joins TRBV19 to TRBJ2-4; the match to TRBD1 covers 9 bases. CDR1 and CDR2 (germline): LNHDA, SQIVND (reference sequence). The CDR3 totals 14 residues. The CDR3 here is CASSIGQGNYGQYF. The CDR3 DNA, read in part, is TGTGCCAGTAGTATCGGACAGGGGAACTATGGT.

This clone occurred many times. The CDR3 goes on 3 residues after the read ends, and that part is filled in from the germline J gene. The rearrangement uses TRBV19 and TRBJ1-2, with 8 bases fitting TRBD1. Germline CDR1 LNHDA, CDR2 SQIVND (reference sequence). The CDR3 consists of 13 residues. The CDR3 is CASSISRGQSYTF. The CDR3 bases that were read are TGTGCCAGTAGTATCTCCAGGGGGCAGAGC.

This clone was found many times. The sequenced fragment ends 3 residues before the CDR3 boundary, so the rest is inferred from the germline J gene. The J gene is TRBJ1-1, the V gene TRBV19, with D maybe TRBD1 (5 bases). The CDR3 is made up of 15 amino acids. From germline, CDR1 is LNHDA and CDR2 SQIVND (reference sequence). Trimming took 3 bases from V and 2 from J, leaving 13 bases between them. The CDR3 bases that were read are TGTGCCAGTAGTATTGGAGGGGAGGTAAACACTGAA. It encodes CASSIGGEVNTE. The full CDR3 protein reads CASSIGGEVNTEAFF.

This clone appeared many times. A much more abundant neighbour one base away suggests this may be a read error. CDR3 bases read: TGCGCCAGCAGCGTTAACTCTGGGGCCAACGTG. Residues: CASSVNSGANV. In full, the CDR3 reads CASSVNSGANVLFF. The gene calls are TRBV5-1 and TRBJ2-2; possibly TRBD1 for D (5 bases). The CDR3 goes on 3 residues after the read ends, and that part is filled in from the germline J gene. CDR3 length: 14 amino acids. Per germline, CDR1 SGHRS and CDR2 YFSETQ.